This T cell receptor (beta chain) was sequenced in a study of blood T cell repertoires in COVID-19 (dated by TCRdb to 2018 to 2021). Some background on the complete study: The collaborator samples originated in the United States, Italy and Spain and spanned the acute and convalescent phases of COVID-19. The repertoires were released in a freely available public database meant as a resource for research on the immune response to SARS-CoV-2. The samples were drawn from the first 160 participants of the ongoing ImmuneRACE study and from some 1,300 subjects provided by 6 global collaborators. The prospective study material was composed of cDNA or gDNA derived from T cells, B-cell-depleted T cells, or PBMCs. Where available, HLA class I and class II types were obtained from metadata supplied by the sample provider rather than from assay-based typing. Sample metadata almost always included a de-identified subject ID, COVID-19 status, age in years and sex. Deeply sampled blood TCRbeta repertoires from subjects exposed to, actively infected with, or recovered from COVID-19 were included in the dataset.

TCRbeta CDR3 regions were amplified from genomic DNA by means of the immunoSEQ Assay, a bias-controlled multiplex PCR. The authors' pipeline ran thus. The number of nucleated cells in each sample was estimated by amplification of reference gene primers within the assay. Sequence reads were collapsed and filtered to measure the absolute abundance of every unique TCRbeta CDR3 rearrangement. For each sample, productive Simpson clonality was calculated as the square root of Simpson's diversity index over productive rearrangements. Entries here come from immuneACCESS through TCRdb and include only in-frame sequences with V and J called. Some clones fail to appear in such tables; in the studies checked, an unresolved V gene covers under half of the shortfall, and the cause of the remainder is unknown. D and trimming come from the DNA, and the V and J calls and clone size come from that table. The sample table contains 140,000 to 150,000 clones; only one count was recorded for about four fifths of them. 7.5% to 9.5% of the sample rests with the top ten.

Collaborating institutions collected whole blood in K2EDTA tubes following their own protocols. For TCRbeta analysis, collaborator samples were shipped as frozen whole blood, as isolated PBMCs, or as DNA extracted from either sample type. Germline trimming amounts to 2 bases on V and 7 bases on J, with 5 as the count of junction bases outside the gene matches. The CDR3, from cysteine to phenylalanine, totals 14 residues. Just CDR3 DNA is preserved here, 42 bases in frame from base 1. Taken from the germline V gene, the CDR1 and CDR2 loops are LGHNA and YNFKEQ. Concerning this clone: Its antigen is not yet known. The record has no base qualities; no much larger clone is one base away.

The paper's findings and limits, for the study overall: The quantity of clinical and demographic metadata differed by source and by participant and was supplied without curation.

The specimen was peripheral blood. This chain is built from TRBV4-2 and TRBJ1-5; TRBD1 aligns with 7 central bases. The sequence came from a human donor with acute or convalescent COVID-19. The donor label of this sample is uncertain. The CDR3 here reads CASSQKTGNQPQHF. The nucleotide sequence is TGTGCCAGCAGCCAAAAGACAGGGAACCAGCCCCAGCATTTT.